This section outlines one T cell receptor (beta chain) sequence together with its context. The sample comes from a study of blood T cell repertoires in COVID-19. Study-level information: Collection of acute and convalescent COVID-19 samples took place in the United States, Italy and Spain. PBMCs, B-cell-depleted T cells, or T cells were the source of the cDNA or gDNA that made up the material.

The authors' processing: Reference gene primer amplification gave nucleated cell count estimates. Profiling relied on immunoSEQ multiplex PCR, and the TCRdb table lists in-frame clones only, not all of them. V and J calls and clone size come straight from that table; D and trimming were deduced from the DNA. The sample holds 150,000 to 200,000 clones; about 80% are singletons and the top ten take around 8.1%. J gave up 1 base and V 0 bases, and 3 bases lay outside the gene matches. CDR3 length equals 15 residues. Germline V gene data show CDR1 as SGDLS and CDR2 as YYNGEE. This receptor was identified in a man in his fifties or sixties with acute or convalescent COVID-19. The V call is TRBV9, the J call TRBJ2-7; TRBD1 agrees at 8 bases. Source material: peripheral blood. CDR3 in amino acids: CASSVGQGASYEQYF. The CDR3 DNA is TGTGCCAGCAGCGTAGGGCAGGGGGCTTCCTACGAGCAGTACTTC.